This T cell receptor (beta chain) emerged from a study of blood T cells in healthy people across ages. The second PCR ran about 6 to 12 cycles with a sample-barcoded 5' primer and J-beta primers. TCRdb independently ran MiXCR on the 5' RACE reads; one entry per CDR3 protein. The sample consists of about 1 million distinct CDR3 sequences, 40% to 55% of them appearing once. This CDR3 is built from 13 residues. V was cut by 7 bases and J by 2 bases, with 12 bases left in between. This clonotype has just a few counts. Source material: blood. This receptor was taken from a woman in her fifties or sixties in good health. The chain joins TRBV12-3 or TRBV12-4 to TRBJ2-7, with D possibly TRBD1 on 5 matching bases. The CDR3 is CASTPGLTYEQYF. The CDR3, as DNA: TGTGCCAGCACCCCAGGGTTAACCTACGAGCAGTACTTC.